What follows is one TCR beta chain and its context. Its antigen is not identified. TCRdb keeps only in-frame clones here, not all; method: immunoSEQ multiplex PCR. The sample yields 100,000 or so clones, approximately 89% seen once. Described time point: cycle 4 day 1 (C4D1), after six to seven weeks of nivolumab. Relapse was seen in all patients after autologous stem cell transplantation, and brentuximab vedotin exposure was variable. The sample comes from a study of PD-1 blockade in classical Hodgkin lymphoma. Germline V lookup: CDR1 KGHSH, CDR2 LQKENI. The V gene lost 1 base and the J gene lost 12 bases, with 19 bases spanning the gap. This CDR3 is built from 15 residues. The study, taken as a whole, reports: Any patient who commenced nivolumab under 1 year after ASCT was excluded. Those achieving complete response showed baseline diversity like newly diagnosed patients. Newly diagnosed patients had baseline TCR diversity that was reportedly lower than that of healthy donors.

This sequence was found in a human donor with classical Hodgkin lymphoma. V usage is TRBV18 and J usage is TRBJ2-1; no firm D call. The starting material was peripheral blood mononuclear cells (PBMCs), obtained before the fourth cycle of nivolumab. Here the CDR3 reads CASSPHGPRYTTQFF. The CDR3 DNA sequence: TGTGCCAGCTCACCACACGGCCCCCGCTACACCACGCAGTTCTTC.